A single sample gave rise to the 5 T cell receptor beta chains below, sequenced in a study of T-cell reconstitution after alpha-beta-depleted transplantation in children. Unique molecular identifiers featured in how the TCRbeta library was prepared. TCRdb re-analysed the PCR reads in MiXCR, keeping a single row per CDR3 protein. The sample holds roughly 200,000 distinct CDR3 sequences; about 9.5% are singletons and the top ten take around 6.2%. The sequencing used PBMCs from the stem cell graft donor, collected from the stem cell graft. The receptors were sampled from a human donor who donated a stem cell graft to a child with acute lymphoblastic leukemia.

V gene TRBV5-1 combines with J gene TRBJ1-4; D possibly corresponds to TRBD1 (5 bases). Germline V gene data show CDR1 as SGHRS and CDR2 as YFSETQ. Between the trimmed V and J ends, which lost 4 bases and 7 bases, there was a span of 17 bases. The CDR3 has 15 amino acids. The CDR3 DNA reads as TGCGCCAGCAGCCTTTTTCGTGGCGGGGGTGAAAAACTGTTTTTT. It translates to CASSLFRGGGEKLFF.

This sequence joins TRBV5-8 and TRBJ2-3; TRBD1 matches 7 bases. CDR1 SGHTS and CDR2 YDEGEE come from the germline V gene. This CDR3 is built from 16 residues. V was clipped by 0 bases and J by 5 bases; unmatched bases: 9. CDR3 sequence: CASSLAAGGRKDTQYF. CDR3 in DNA: TGTGCCAGCAGCTTGGCGGCAGGGGGTAGGAAAGATACGCAGTATTTT.

The rearrangement uses TRBV7-2 and TRBJ2-5, with unresolved D. The V end was cut by 1 base, the J end by 5 bases, with 8 bases between. Germline lookup yields CDR1 SGHTA and CDR2 FQGNSA. The length of the CDR3 is 13 residues. The CDR3 region has the DNA TGTGCCAGCAGCTTAGGAGAAAGGGAGACCCAGTACTTC. Amino acid sequence: CASSLGERETQYF. Supplemented by reference TRBV7-2 and TRBJ2-5, the full variable domain reads GAGVSQSPSNKVTEKGKDVELRCDPISGHTALYWYRQSLGQGLEFLIYFQGNSAPDKSGLPSDRFSAERTGGSVSTLTIQRTQQEDSAVYLCASSLGERETQYFGPGTRLLVL.

This clonotype has more than one count but fewer than ten. The chain couples TRBV5-1 to TRBJ1-2, with D perhaps TRBD1 (5 bases). Trimming removed 0 bases from V and 4 bases from J, with 19 bases in between. Germline values: CDR1 SGHRS, CDR2 YFSETQ. CDR3 size: 17 residues. CDR3 nucleotide sequence: TGCGCCAGCAGCTTGGCCGGGACTCTGGACACCGGCTATGGCTACACCTTC. Protein: CASSLAGTLDTGYGYTF.

This clonotype has ten or more counts. The gene calls are TRBV7-9 and TRBJ1-4; no clear D. This CDR3 is 15 amino acids long. The V gene lost 5 bases and the J gene lost 4 bases, with 14 bases spanning the gap. Germline V gene lookup returns CDR1 SEHNR and CDR2 FQNEAQ (reference sequence). The CDR3 nucleotides are TGTGCCAGCAGCCACCGGACCGAGGGTAATGAAAAACTGTTTTTT. This gives the protein CASSHRTEGNEKLFF.